Sequencing of this TCR beta chain was carried out in a study of T cell repertoires in cytomegalovirus infection. For the study at large: CMV infection plus the matching HLA type was flagged by public TCR beta signatures.

Germline loops: CDR1 MNHEY, CDR2 SVGEGT. The length of the CDR3 is 15 residues. Germline trimming cut 6 bases from V and 5 bases from J; bases unmatched to any gene: 10. Study results and limitations: Identification of carriers of CMV plus the relevant HLA was achieved through cumulative public TCR beta family frequency. Dominant in the ex vivo response were TCR beta clonotypes restricted by HLA-C and specific for CMV.

In its sample, this clonotype was seen many times. Its antigen is still unknown. Each CDR3 protein is one row after TCRdb ran MiXCR on the reads. This table holds hundreds of thousands of distinct CDR3 sequences, 17% found once. The chain uses TRBV6-2 or TRBV6-3 and TRBJ1-2; 9 nucleotides match TRBD1. The TCR was taken from a human donor in good health (CMV status not recorded). Some clones in this sample may be carry-over from other donors' samples. The sample consisted of PBMCs. DNA for the CDR3: TGTGCCAGCAGAGGAACGGGACAGGGTCCTTATGGCTACACCTTC. It yields the protein CASRGTGQGPYGYTF.